Each of the 11 T cell receptor beta chains below was sequenced from the same sample in a study of cytomegalovirus exposure and HLA in healthy donors. A multiplex PCR was run with 60 Vbeta primers and 13 Jbeta primers. TCRdb's copy holds only in-frame clones and misses some; the assay was immunoSEQ multiplex PCR. The profile shows hundreds of thousands of clones, around 89% of them singletons. The sequenced material came from PBMCs. The receptors here all came from a woman in her late teens or twenties in good health and CMV-seronegative.

The chain has TRBV7-3 and TRBJ2-3, with 11 bases identical to TRBD2. Germline V CDR1 and CDR2: SGHTA, FQGTGA. The CDR3 totals 16 residues. V gave up 2 bases and J gave up 8 bases; unmatched junction bases: 9. In nucleotides, the CDR3 is TGTGCCAGCAGCTTATACCCACTAGCGGGAGTGGGTACGCAGTATTTT. This translates into CASSLYPLAGVGTQYF.

This chain links TRBV7-8 with TRBJ1-5; 8 bases match TRBD1. The V gene's germline CDR1 is SGHVS and CDR2 FQNEAQ. The V segment lost 0 bases and the J segment 5 bases; nucleotides outside the gene matches: 9. This CDR3 has 17 residues. CDR3 DNA sequence: TGTGCCAGCAGCTTAGCATACCAGGGGGCGGAAGATCAGCCCCAGCATTTT. It specifies CASSLAYQGAEDQPQHF.

The V call is TRBV5-4, the J call TRBJ2-2; the match to TRBD2 covers 13 bases. Germline loops: CDR1 SGHNT, CDR2 YYREEE (reference sequence). The CDR3 has 17 amino acids. V shed 4 bases and J 2 bases; nucleotides not matched to a gene: 5. Here the CDR3 DNA reads TGTGCCAGCAGCCCAGGGACTAGCGGGATAAACACCGGGGAGCTGTTTTTT. It is translated as CASSPGTSGINTGELFF.

This chain links TRBV10-3 with TRBJ2-7; the D is unclear. Germline CDR1 and CDR2: ENHRY and SYGVKD. The V and J ends lost 5 bases and 6 bases respectively, with 17 bases between them. This CDR3 is 14 amino acids long. This CDR3 is CAISSGTGTREQYF. The DNA of the CDR3 is TGTGCCATCAGTTCGGGTACGGGTACCCGCGAGCAGTACTTC.

The rearrangement uses TRBV5-1 and TRBJ2-5; 9 bases are a match to TRBD2. V gave up 0 bases and J gave up 5 bases; unmatched junction bases: 14. CDR1 is SGHRS, CDR2 YFSETQ, per germline. The CDR3 sequence is 18 residues long. Written as DNA, the CDR3 is TGCGCCAGCAGCTTGGAGCTAGCGGGGACCCTTACCAGGGAGACCCAGTACTTC. It translates to CASSLELAGTLTRETQYF. Drawing the rest from reference TRBV5-1 and TRBJ2-5, the complete variable domain is KAGVTQTPRYLIKTRGQQVTLSCSPISGHRSVSWYQQTPGQGLQFLFEYFSETQRNKGNFPGRFSGRQFSNSRSEMNVSTLELGDSALYLCASSLELAGTLTRETQYFGPGTRLLVL.

V gene TRBV9 combines with J gene TRBJ2-2; 14 bases map to TRBD2. The ends lost 3 bases at V and 5 bases at J; junction bases unmatched: 3. CDR1 SGDLS and CDR2 YYNGEE come from the germline V gene. The CDR3 extends over 16 amino acids. This chain's CDR3 is CASSGWTSGGTGELFF. The CDR3 DNA sequence: TGTGCCAGCAGCGGCTGGACTAGCGGGGGGACCGGGGAGCTGTTTTTT. The variable domain in full, completed from reference TRBV9 and TRBJ2-2, reads DSGVTQTPKHLITATGQRVTLRCSPRSGDLSVYWYQQSLDQGLQFLIQYYNGEERAKGNILERFSAQQFPDLHSELNLSSLELGDSALYFCASSGWTSGGTGELFFGEGSRLTVL.

This clone was detected only once. This chain connects TRBV14 to TRBJ1-2, with unresolved D. The CDR3 consists of 17 residues. Trimming removed 1 base from V and 8 bases from J, with 23 bases in between. Germline CDR1 is SGHDN and CDR2 is FVKESK. CDR3 sequence: CASSQGRAGRRVAGYTF. The CDR3 DNA is TGTGCCAGCAGCCAAGGCCGGGCGGGGAGGAGGGTCGCGGGCTACACCTTC.

J is TRBJ2-1 and V is TRBV7-9, with 8 nucleotides matching TRBD1. The CDR3 has 14 residues. Unmatched junction bases numbered 7, after V lost 5 bases and J lost 7 bases. Looked up from germline, CDR1 is SEHNR and CDR2 is FQNEAQ (reference sequence). The CDR3 DNA sequence: TGTGCCAGCAGCCCTAGACAGGGGCGGAATGAGCAGTTCTTC. Translating it yields CASSPRQGRNEQFF. The variable domain in full, with the rest retrieved from reference TRBV7-9 and TRBJ2-1, is DTGVSQNPRHKITKRGQNVTFRCDPISEHNRLYWYRQTLGQGPEFLTYFQNEAQLEKSRLLSDRFSAERPKGSFSTLEIQRTEQGDSAMYLCASSPRQGRNEQFFGPGTRLTVL.

This clone is a singleton in its sample. This sequence joins TRBV5-1 and TRBJ2-5; 8 bases line up with TRBD1. CDR1 and CDR2 (germline): SGHRS, YFSETQ. The CDR3 is 14 residues long. Trimming at V came to 4 bases and at J to 2 bases, leaving 4 bases not matched to a gene. CDR3 bases: TGCGCCAGCAGCCAGGGACAGGCGCAAGAGACCCAGTACTTC. Protein product: CASSQGQAQETQYF.

This chain links TRBV19 with TRBJ2-4; D may be TRBD2 (6 bases). The V end was cut by 0 bases, the J end by 1 base, with 10 bases between. This CDR3 is built from 16 residues. Per germline, CDR1 LNHDA and CDR2 SQIVND (reference sequence). CDR3 protein: CASSIEGGVAKNIQYF. CDR3 sequence (DNA): TGTGCCAGTAGTATAGAGGGGGGAGTGGCCAAAAACATTCAGTACTTC. The full variable domain, completed using reference TRBV19 and TRBJ2-4, is DGGITQSPKYLFRKEGQNVTLSCEQNLNHDAMYWYRQDPGQGLRLIYYSQIVNDFQKGDIAEGYSVSREKKESFPLTVTSAQKNPTAFYLCASSIEGGVAKNIQYFGAGTRLSVL.

The rearrangement uses TRBV5-6 and TRBJ1-6; D gene ambiguous. The CDR3 contains 13 residues. V was shortened by 2 bases and J by 7 bases, with 7 bases between the two germline ends. Germline V CDR1 and CDR2: SGHDT, YYEEEE. CDR3 in DNA: TGTGCCAGCAGCTTTTCGGGGAATTCACCCCTCCACTTT. Translation: CASSFSGNSPLHF.